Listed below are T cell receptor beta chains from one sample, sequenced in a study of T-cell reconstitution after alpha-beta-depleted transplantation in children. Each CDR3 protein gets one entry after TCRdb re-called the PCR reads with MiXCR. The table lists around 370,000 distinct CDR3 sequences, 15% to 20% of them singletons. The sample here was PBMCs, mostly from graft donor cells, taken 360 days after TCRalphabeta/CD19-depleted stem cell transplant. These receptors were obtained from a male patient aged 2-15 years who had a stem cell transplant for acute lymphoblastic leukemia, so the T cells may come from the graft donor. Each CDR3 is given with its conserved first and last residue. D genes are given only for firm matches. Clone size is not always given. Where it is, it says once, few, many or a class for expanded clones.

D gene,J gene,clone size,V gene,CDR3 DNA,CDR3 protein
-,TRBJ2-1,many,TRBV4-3,TGCGCCAGCAGCCAAGATGAAGCTAGCAATGAGCAGTTCTTC,CASSQDEASNEQFF
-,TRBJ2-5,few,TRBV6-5,TGTGCCAGCAGTTACGAAGGGTTAGGGGAGACCCAGTACTTC,CASSYEGLGETQYF
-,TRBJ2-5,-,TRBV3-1,TGTGCCAGCAGCCCCAAACCTAAAGAGACCCAGTACTTC,CASSPKPKETQYF
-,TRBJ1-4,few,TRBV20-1,TGCAGTGCCCTGGCCGGGACCTTTCAACCAAGAGGTGAAAAACTGTTTTTT,CSALAGTFQPRGEKLFF
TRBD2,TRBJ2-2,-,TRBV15,TGTGCCACCAGCAGTGACCTGACTAGCGGAGTGACCGGGGAGCTGTTTTTT,CATSSDLTSGVTGELFF
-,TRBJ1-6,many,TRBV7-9,TGTGCCAGCAGCTTACCGACTCCTTCACCCCTCCACTTT,CASSLPTPSPLHF
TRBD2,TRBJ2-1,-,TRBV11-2,TGTGCCAGCAGCTTAGGGGTAGCGGGAGTGGTAGTTAGCTATGAGCAGTTCTTC,CASSLGVAGVVVSYEQFF
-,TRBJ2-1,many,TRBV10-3,TGTGCCATCGGACTCGAACCGAGTCCCACCTACAATGAGCAGTTCTTC,CAIGLEPSPTYNEQFF
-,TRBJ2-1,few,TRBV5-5,TGTGCCAGCAGCTTGGGCGAGGCGTACAATGAGCAGTTCTTC,CASSLGEAYNEQFF
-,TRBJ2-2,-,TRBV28,TGTGCCAGCAGTTTTTACGGGACGGAGAACACCGGGGAGCTGTTTTTT,CASSFYGTENTGELFF
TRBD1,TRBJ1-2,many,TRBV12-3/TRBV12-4,TGTGCCAGCAGTCCCCGCGGACAGGGCGGGATCACCTTC,CASSPRGQGGITF
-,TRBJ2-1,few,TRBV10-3,TGTGCCATCAGTGGCACTAGCACCAATGAGCAGTTCTTC,CAISGTSTNEQFF
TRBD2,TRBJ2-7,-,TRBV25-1,TGTGCCAGCAGTGAATTCACGGGAGGAAACTCCTACGAGCAGTACTTC,CASSEFTGGNSYEQYF
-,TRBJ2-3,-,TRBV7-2,TGTGCCAGCAGCCCCGGGTCCTCCTCTGCCACGCAGTATTTT,CASSPGSSSATQYF
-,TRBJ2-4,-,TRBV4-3,TGCGCCAGCAGCGACCCCGAACTGGGGGGCAAAAACATTCAGTACTTC,CASSDPELGGKNIQYF
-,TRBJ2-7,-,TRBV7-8,TGTGCCAGCAGCTTAGATCTCGCAGGGACCTACGAGCAGTACTTC,CASSLDLAGTYEQYF
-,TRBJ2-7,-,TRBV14,TGTGCCAGCAGCCAATACTACGAGCAGTACTTC,CASSQYYEQYF
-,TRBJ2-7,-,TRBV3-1,TGTGCCAGCAGCCAAGGTCGGATTCCCTACGAGCAGTACTTC,CASSQGRIPYEQYF
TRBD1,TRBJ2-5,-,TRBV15,TGTGCCACCAGCGGAGGACAGGGCCTCCAAGAGACCCAGTACTTC,CATSGGQGLQETQYF
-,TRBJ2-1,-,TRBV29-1,TGCAGCGTTGAAGACCCCCTCGGGGAGGTCTCCTACAATGAGCAGTTCTTC,CSVEDPLGEVSYNEQFF
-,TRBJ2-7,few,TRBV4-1,TGCGCCAGCAGCCAAGGCGGGACACCGACCTCCTACGAGCAGTACTTC,CASSQGGTPTSYEQYF
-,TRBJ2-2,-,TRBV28,TGTGCCAGCAGTCAACTGCTACTATTTGGAACCGGGGAGCTGTTTTTT,CASSQLLLFGTGELFF
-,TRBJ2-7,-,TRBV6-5,TGTGCCAGCAGTTACGGGAGGCGCTACGAGCAGTACTTC,CASSYGRRYEQYF
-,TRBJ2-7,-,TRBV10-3,TGTGCCATCAACGGGGTTGAAGGAGCCTACGAGCAGTACTTC,CAINGVEGAYEQYF
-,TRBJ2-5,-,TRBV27,TGTGCCAGCTGCCAGGGCGCTTTAGGCGGGACCCAGTACTTC,CASCQGALGGTQYF
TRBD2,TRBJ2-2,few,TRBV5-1,TGCGCCAGCAGCTTGATGGCTAGCGGGACTAACACCGGGGAGCTGTTTTTT,CASSLMASGTNTGELFF
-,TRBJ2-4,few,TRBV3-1,TGTGCCAGCAGCCATGGACCCGGGACTTGGAGCGACTTC,CASSHGPGTWSDF
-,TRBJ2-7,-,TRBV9,TGTGCCAGCGGCCGGGACCCTTCCTACGAGCAGTACTTC,CASGRDPSYEQYF
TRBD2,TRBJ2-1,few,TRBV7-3,TGTGCCAGCAGCCCGGGGACTAGCTATGAGCAGTTCTTC,CASSPGTSYEQFF
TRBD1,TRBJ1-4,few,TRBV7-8,TGTGCCAGCAGCTTACTTCCGGGACAGGGGATATTTGGGAATGAAAAACTGTTTTTT,CASSLLPGQGIFGNEKLFF
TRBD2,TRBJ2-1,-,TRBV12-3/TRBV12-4,TGTGCCAGCACCGGCGGACTAGCTGACTCCTACAATGAGCAGTTCTTC,CASTGGLADSYNEQFF
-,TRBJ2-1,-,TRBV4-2,TGTGCCAGCAGCCAATTCACCGCGGAATACAATGAGCAGTTCTTC,CASSQFTAEYNEQFF
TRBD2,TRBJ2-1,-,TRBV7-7,TGTGGGACTAGCCCTTACAATGAGCAGTTCTTC,CGTSPYNEQFF
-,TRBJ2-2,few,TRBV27,TGTGCCAGCAGAGGATTAACCGGGGAGCTGTTTTTT,CASRGLTGELFF
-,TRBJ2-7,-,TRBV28,TGTGCCAGCAGTTTGAGGCAGGCCTATTACGAGCAGTACTTC,CASSLRQAYYEQYF
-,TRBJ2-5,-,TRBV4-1,TGCGCCAGCAGCCATGGGGACGAGGGGGAGACCCAGTACTTC,CASSHGDEGETQYF
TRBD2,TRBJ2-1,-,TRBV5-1,TGCGCCAGCAGCTTGGCCGGGGGACTAGTCCAAAATGAGCAGTTCTTC,CASSLAGGLVQNEQFF
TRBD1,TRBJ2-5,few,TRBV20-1,TGCAGTGCTCGGACAGGGGGCGAAAAGACCCAGTACTTC,CSARTGGEKTQYF
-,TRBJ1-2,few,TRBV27,TGTGCCAGCAGTTCACAGGGCCCCTATGGCTACACCTTC,CASSSQGPYGYTF
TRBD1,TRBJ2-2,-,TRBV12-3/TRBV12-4,TGTGCCAGCAGGAAACCCGGGACAGGGACCACCGGGGAGCTGTTTTTT,CASRKPGTGTTGELFF
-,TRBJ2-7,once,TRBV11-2,TGTGCCAGCAGCTTAGATCTGGTGGTAGCGGACTTC,CASSLDLVVADF
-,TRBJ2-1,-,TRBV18,TGTGCCAGCCTTAGAGGAGTGAGGATATTTGGCAATGAGCAGTTCTTC,CASLRGVRIFGNEQFF
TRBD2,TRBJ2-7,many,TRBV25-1,TGTGCCAGCAGGGCTAGCGGATCCTACGAGCAGTACTTC,CASRASGSYEQYF
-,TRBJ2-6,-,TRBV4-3,TGCGCCAGCAGCCAAGGCCCCCCCACCGGGGCCAACGTCCTGACTTTC,CASSQGPPTGANVLTF
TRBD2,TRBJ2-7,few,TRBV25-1,TGTGCCAGCAGTGACCTTCTGCTATACCCGGGACTAGCGGGAGTGCCCTCCTACGAGCAGTACTTC,CASSDLLLYPGLAGVPSYEQYF
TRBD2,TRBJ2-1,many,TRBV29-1,TGCAGCACGAGGCCTAGCGGGATAGGGGTATACAATGAGCAGTTCTTC,CSTRPSGIGVYNEQFF
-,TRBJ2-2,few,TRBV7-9,TGTGCCAGCACCATTGGGACTTCGAGCACCGGGGAGCTGTTTTTT,CASTIGTSSTGELFF
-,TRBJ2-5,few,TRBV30,TGTGCCTGGAGTGCGGACCGTGGGGAGACCCAGTACTTC,CAWSADRGETQYF
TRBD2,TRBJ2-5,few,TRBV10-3,TGTGCCATCAGTGGGGGGGGACAAGAGACCCAGTACTTC,CAISGGGQETQYF
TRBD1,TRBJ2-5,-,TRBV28,TGTGCCAGCAATCCGACAGGGTCAAGGGAGACCCAGTACTTC,CASNPTGSRETQYF
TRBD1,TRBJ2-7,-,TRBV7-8,TGTGCCAGCAGCTTTTTCTTGCGTGGTGACAGGGCCTACGAGCAGTACTTC,CASSFFLRGDRAYEQYF
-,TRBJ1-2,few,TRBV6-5,TGTGCCAGCAGGCAGGGGAGGACGGGCTACACCTTC,CASRQGRTGYTF
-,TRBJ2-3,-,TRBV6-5,TGTGCCAGCAGTTACTCGAGTGGGACAGATACGCAGTATTTT,CASSYSSGTDTQYF
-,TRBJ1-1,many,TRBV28,TGTGCCAGCCAAACGGGACCCCGCGCAGCTTTCTTT,CASQTGPRAAFF
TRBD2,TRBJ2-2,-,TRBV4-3,TGCGCCAGCAGCCAAGAGATGATAGCGGGAGAGACCGGGGAGCTGTTTTTT,CASSQEMIAGETGELFF
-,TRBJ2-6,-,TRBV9,TGTGCCAGCAGCGTACCGGGTGCCAACGTCCTGACTTTC,CASSVPGANVLTF
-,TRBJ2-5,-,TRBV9,TGTGCCAGCAGCTTAACGGGCAGCCCGCTGGAGACCCAGTACTTC,CASSLTGSPLETQYF
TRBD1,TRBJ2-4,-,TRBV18,TGTGCCAGCTCACCACCGGGACAGGGGGACATTCAGTACTTC,CASSPPGQGDIQYF
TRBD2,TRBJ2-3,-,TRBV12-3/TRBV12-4,TGTGCCAGCAGTTTAAGGCTTGAGGAGCGGGGGGATACGCAGTATTTT,CASSLRLEERGDTQYF
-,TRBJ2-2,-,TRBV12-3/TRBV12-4,TGTGCCAGCAGTTTAGTGGTTTTAACTAGTGGGGAGCTGTTTTTT,CASSLVVLTSGELFF